This T cell receptor (beta chain) was found in a study of tissue T cells after allogeneic stem cell transplantation. Generated by immunoSEQ multiplex PCR, the TCRdb table keeps only in-frame clones and is missing some. The repertoire holds 8,000 or so clones, with over 35% as singletons. This CDR3 contains 14 residues. The ends lost 5 bases at V and 2 bases at J; junction bases unmatched: 3. CDR1 and CDR2 (germline): SGHSA, FRNQAP. As to this clone: The antigen remains undetermined. Genes and germline come from the mouse. The CDR3 end lies 1 residue beyond the end of the read and is filled in from the germline J gene.

The time point: mouse harvest day 7 after allogeneic transplant. Tail vein injection delivered 10^7 T-cell-depleted bone marrow cells and 10^6 splenic CD5+ T cells. Study-level results: Across patients, clones rarely overlapped, yet motif clusters were shared tissue-specifically. TCR repertoires tracked anatomic similarity, regardless of disease or transplant status.

Sequencing used skin. V usage is TRBV16 and J usage is TRBJ2-5, with 8 nucleotides matching TRBD2. This clonotype originated in a female BALB/c mouse given C57BL/6 T cells with graft-versus-host disease after an allogeneic hematopoietic cell transplant. The CDR3 region is CASSTGGRQDTQYF. The CDR3 bases that were read are TGTGCAAGCAGCACGGGGGGGCGCCAAGACACCCAGTAC.